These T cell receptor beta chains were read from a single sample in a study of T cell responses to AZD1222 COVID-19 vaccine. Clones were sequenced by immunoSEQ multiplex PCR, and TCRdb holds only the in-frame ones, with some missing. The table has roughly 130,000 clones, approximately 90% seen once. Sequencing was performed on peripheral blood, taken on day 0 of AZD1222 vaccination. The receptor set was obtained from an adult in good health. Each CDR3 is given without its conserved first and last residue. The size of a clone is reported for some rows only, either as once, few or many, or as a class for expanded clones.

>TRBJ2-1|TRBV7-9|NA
ASSLKGDYYNEQF
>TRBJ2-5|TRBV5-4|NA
ASSLEPDPDGETQY
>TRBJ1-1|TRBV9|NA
ASSPQGVVGSTEAF
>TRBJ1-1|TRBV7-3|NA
ASSLGFANHLGTEAF
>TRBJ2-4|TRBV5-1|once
ASSLGREENIQY
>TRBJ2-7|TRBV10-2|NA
ASSEVGTEGYEQY
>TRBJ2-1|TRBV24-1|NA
ATSKADSASYNEQF
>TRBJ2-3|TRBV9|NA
ASSTGTATSTDTQY
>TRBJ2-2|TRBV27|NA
ASSPNRDRINTGELF
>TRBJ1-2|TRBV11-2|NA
ASSSPRTTHYGYT
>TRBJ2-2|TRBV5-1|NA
ASSLVAGGTGELF